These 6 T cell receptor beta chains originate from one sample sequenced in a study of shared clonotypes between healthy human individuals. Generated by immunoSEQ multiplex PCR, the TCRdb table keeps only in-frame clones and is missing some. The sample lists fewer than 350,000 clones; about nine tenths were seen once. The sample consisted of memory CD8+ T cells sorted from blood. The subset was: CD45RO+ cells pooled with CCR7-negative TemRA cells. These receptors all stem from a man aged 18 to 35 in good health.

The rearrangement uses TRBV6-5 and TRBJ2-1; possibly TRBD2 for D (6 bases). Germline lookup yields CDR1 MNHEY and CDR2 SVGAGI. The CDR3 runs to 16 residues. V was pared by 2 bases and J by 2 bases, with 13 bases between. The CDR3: CASSYTGEAPYNEQFF. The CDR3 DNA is TGTGCCAGCAGTTACACGGGGGAGGCTCCCTACAATGAGCAGTTCTTC.

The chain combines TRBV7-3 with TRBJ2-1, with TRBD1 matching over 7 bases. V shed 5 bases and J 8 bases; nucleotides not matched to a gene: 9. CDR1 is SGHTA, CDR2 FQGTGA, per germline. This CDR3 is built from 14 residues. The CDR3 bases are TGTGCCAGCAGCGTGACAGGGAACAGAGATGAGCAGTTCTTC. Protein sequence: CASSVTGNRDEQFF.

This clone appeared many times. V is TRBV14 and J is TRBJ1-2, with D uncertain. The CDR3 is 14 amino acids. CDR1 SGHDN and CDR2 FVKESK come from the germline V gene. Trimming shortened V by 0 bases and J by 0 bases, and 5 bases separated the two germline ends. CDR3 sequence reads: CASSQDSSNYGYTF. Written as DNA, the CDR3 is TGTGCCAGCAGCCAAGACTCATCTAACTATGGCTACACCTTC.

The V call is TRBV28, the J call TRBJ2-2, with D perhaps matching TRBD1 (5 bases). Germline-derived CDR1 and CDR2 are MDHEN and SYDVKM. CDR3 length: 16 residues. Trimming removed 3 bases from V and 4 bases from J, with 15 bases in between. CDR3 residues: CASSFYPVGATGELFF. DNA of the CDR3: TGTGCCAGCAGTTTTTATCCGGTTGGGGCCACCGGGGAGCTGTTTTTT.

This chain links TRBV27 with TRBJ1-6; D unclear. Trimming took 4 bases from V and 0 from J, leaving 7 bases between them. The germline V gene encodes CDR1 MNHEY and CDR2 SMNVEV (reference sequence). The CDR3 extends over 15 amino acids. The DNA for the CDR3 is TGTGCCAGCAGTTATAGGAGCTCCTATAATTCACCCCTCCACTTT. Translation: CASSYRSSYNSPLHF.

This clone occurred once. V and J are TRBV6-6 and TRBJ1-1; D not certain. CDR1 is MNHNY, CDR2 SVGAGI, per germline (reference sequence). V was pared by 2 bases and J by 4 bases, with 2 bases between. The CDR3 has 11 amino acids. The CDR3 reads CASSYATEAFF. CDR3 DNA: TGTGCCAGCAGTTACGCCACTGAAGCTTTCTTT.